Presented here are 23 T cell receptor beta chains from one specimen sequenced in a study of T cell changes during pregnancy in multiple sclerosis. Sequenced by immunoSEQ multiplex PCR; TCRdb stores in-frame clones only, minus some. The sample gives about 45,000 clones, around 90% of which show up once; approximately 0.7% is in the top ten. The sample was CD4+ T cells from peripheral blood mononuclear cells, taken before pregnancy. These receptors all come from a female donor with multiple sclerosis, enrolled in a pregnancy study.

This chain joins TRBV7-6 and TRBJ2-3, with a weak D call TRBD2 (5 bases). CDR1 SGHVS and CDR2 FNYEAQ come from the germline V gene. V lost 5 bases to trimming and J lost 0 bases, with 9 bases between them. The CDR3 is 14 amino acids. This CDR3 reads CASSPRGSTDTQYF. The DNA of the CDR3 is TGTGCCAGCAGCCCTCGGGGTAGCACAGATACGCAGTATTTT.

This chain connects TRBV9 to TRBJ1-3, with 8 nucleotides matching TRBD1. The trim removed 4 bases at V and 3 bases at J, leaving 6 bases unmatched. Germline V CDR1 and CDR2: SGDLS, YYNGEE. The CDR3 consists of 15 residues. This chain's CDR3 is CASSITGGGGNTIYF. The CDR3 DNA follows: TGTGCCAGCAGCATAACAGGGGGAGGTGGAAACACCATATATTTT.

The rearrangement joins TRBV7-3 to TRBJ2-7; D is uncertain. In germline, CDR1 is SGHTA, CDR2 FQGTGA. V gave up 0 bases and J gave up 0 bases, with 3 bases separating them. The CDR3 contains 13 residues. For the CDR3, the DNA is TGTGCCAGCAGCTTAACTAGCTCCTACGAGCAGTACTTC. This translates into CASSLTSSYEQYF. Together with reference TRBV7-3 and TRBJ2-7, the CDR3 gives the full variable domain: GAGVSQTPSNKVTEKGKYVELRCDPISGHTALYWYRQSLGQGPEFLIYFQGTGAADDSGLPNDRFFAVRPEGSVSTLKIQRTERGDSAVYLCASSLTSSYEQYFGPGTRLTVT.

V and J are TRBV2 and TRBJ2-3, with D maybe TRBD1 (6 bases). V lost 7 bases to trimming and J lost 3 bases, with 17 bases between them. The CDR3 covers 15 residues. The germline CDR1 and CDR2 sequences are SNHLY and FYNNEI. CDR3 sequence (DNA): TGTGCCAGCACCGGGCGGTCCCAGGGGACAGATACGCAGTATTTT. It is translated as CASTGRSQGTDTQYF. Full variable domain (remainder filled in from reference TRBV2 and TRBJ2-3): EPEVTQTPSHQVTQMGQEVILRCVPISNHLYFYWYRQILGQKVEFLVSFYNNEISEKSEIFDDQFSVERPDGSNFTLKIRSTKLEDSAMYFCASTGRSQGTDTQYFGPGTRLTVL.

The chain is built from TRBV2 and TRBJ2-7, with no clear D. CDR1 SNHLY and CDR2 FYNNEI come from the germline V gene. This CDR3 spans 13 amino acids. With 5 bases removed from V and 4 bases from J, the gap between germline ends came to 12 bases. In DNA form, the CDR3 reads TGTGCCAGCAGTACATCCTCCGGGTACGAGCAGTACTTC. This codes for CASSTSSGYEQYF.

This rearrangement joins TRBV4-2 to TRBJ1-2, with D perhaps TRBD1 (5 bases). The CDR3 is made up of 14 amino acids. Germline V gene lookup returns CDR1 LGHNA and CDR2 YNFKEQ. Deletions cut 4 bases from V and 4 bases from J, with 13 bases between. The CDR3 coding sequence is TGTGCCAGCAGCCCCGCCGGGGGGTCCTATGGCTACACCTTC. Translated: CASSPAGGSYGYTF.

This chain uses TRBV5-4 with TRBJ2-7; possible D gene TRBD2, 5 bases. Trimming removed 0 bases at V and 5 bases at J, with 9 bases between. The CDR3 is 13 amino acids. The germline V gene has CDR1 SGHNT and CDR2 YYREEE (reference sequence). CDR3 coding DNA: TGTGCCAGCAGCTTGGTCGGAGGCCACGAGCAGTACTTC. Translated: CASSLVGGHEQYF.

The chain has TRBV9 and TRBJ2-6; D is unclear. V lost 0 bases to trimming and J lost 0 bases, with 4 bases between them. Germline loops: CDR1 SGDLS, CDR2 YYNGEE. The CDR3 is made up of 15 amino acids. The CDR3 loop reads CASSVGSSGANVLTF. The DNA of the CDR3 is TGTGCCAGCAGCGTAGGCAGCTCTGGGGCCAACGTCCTGACTTTC.

J is TRBJ2-1 and V is TRBV7-3; 16 bases agree with TRBD2. Germline loops: CDR1 SGHTA, CDR2 FQGTGA. The CDR3 extends over 17 amino acids. V shed 4 bases and J 10 bases; nucleotides not matched to a gene: 10. CDR3 bases: TGTGCCAGCAGCTACCCACCGGGACTAGCGGGGGGGCGGGAGCAGTTCTTC. Translating it yields CASSYPPGLAGGREQFF.

This chain links TRBV5-8 with TRBJ1-5; D remains ambiguous. Germline CDR1 and CDR2: SGHTS and YDEGEE. V was pared by 0 bases and J by 10 bases, with 11 bases between. The CDR3 has 13 residues. CDR3: CASSLGRPRPQHF. CDR3 DNA sequence: TGTGCCAGCAGCTTGGGGAGGCCGCGACCCCAGCATTTT.

This chain joins TRBV29-1 and TRBJ2-3, with TRBD2 identical over 11 bases. Germline loops: CDR1 SQVTM, CDR2 ANQGSEA. The length of the CDR3 is 16 residues. The ends lost 7 bases at V and 2 bases at J; junction bases unmatched: 11. The CDR3 DNA is TGCAGCGCCCCACTTCGACTAGCGGGACCCACAGATACGCAGTATTTT. Translated, it gives CSAPLRLAGPTDTQYF.

The gene calls are TRBV20-1 and TRBJ2-1; D gene unclear. This CDR3 contains 11 residues. From germline, CDR1 is DFQATT and CDR2 SNEGSKA (reference sequence). Trimming pared 6 bases from V and 8 bases from J, leaving 11 bases between. As DNA, the CDR3 is TGCAGTGCAACGGAGAGCCATGAGCAGTTCTTC. Encoded protein: CSATESHEQFF.

V and J are TRBV10-1 and TRBJ2-2, with 12 positions matching TRBD2. Germline assignment: CDR1 WNHNN and CDR2 SYGVQD (reference sequence). This CDR3 is built from 15 residues. Trimming removed 3 bases from V and 5 bases from J; junction bases left unmatched: 1. CDR3: CASSDLAGGTGELFF. CDR3 sequence (DNA): TGCGCCAGCAGTGATCTAGCGGGGGGGACCGGGGAGCTGTTTTTT.

A note on this clone: A much more abundant neighbour one base away suggests this may be a read error. The rearrangement joins TRBV7-3 to TRBJ1-1; 10 bases line up with TRBD1. J gave up 5 bases and V 5 bases, and 2 bases lay outside the gene matches. CDR3 length equals 13 residues. Germline assignment: CDR1 SGHTA and CDR2 FQGTGA. In nucleotides, the CDR3 is TGTGCCAGCAGCACGGACAGGGGGACTGAAGCTTTCTTT. This encodes CASSTDRGTEAFF.

V and J are TRBV12-5 and TRBJ2-7; D might be TRBD1 (6 bases). The CDR3 has 13 residues. Trimming pared 6 bases from V and 4 bases from J, leaving 13 bases between. Germline values: CDR1 LGHNT, CDR2 FRNRAP. The CDR3 nucleotides are TGTGCTAGTGGGGTAACAGGGAAATACGAGCAGTACTTC. Protein sequence: CASGVTGKYEQYF.

The chain is built from TRBV5-4 and TRBJ2-7; maybe TRBD2 (5 bases). Trimming removed 4 bases at V and 2 bases at J, with 16 bases between. This CDR3 contains 15 residues. From germline, CDR1 is SGHNT and CDR2 YYREEE (reference sequence). The chain's CDR3 is CASSLEPAAPYEQYF. In DNA form, the CDR3 reads TGTGCCAGCAGCCTTGAGCCAGCGGCTCCCTACGAGCAGTACTTC.

The rearrangement links TRBV4-1 to TRBJ2-5; D unresolved. Germline V lookup: CDR1 MGHRA, CDR2 YSYEKL. This CDR3 has 16 amino acids. V was trimmed by 1 base and J by 2 bases, leaving 14 bases between them. CDR3 loop: CASSQGAATLQETQYF. DNA of the CDR3: TGCGCCAGCAGCCAAGGTGCGGCCACCCTTCAAGAGACCCAGTACTTC.

This clone was found once. V usage is TRBV7-2 and J usage is TRBJ2-1; 10 positions match TRBD2. CDR3 length: 16 amino acids. Germline assignment: CDR1 SGHTA and CDR2 FQGNSA. J lost 4 bases, V lost 5 bases, and 8 bases had no gene match. The chain's CDR3 is CASSLSGGAKYNEQFF. The CDR3 bases are TGTGCCAGCAGCCTCAGCGGGGGGGCGAAATACAATGAGCAGTTCTTC.

V usage is TRBV7-8 and J usage is TRBJ2-3; D gene uncertain. Trimming took off 1 base at V and 2 bases at J, with 10 bases between the two ends. Germline V CDR1 and CDR2: SGHVS, FQNEAQ. This CDR3 has 15 residues. The CDR3 loop reads CASSLEEQHTDTQYF. CDR3 nucleotide sequence: TGTGCCAGCAGCTTAGAGGAACAGCACACAGATACGCAGTATTTT.

Turning to this clone: A junction end diverges from the germline sequence, so it may reflect a read error. The chain links TRBV2 to TRBJ2-7, with 10 bases identical to TRBD2. From germline, CDR1 is SNHLY and CDR2 FYNNEI. The CDR3 length is 13 residues. The chain's CDR3 is CASTQVGTSEKYF. CDR3 DNA sequence: TGTGCCAGCACCCAGGTCGGGACTAGCGAGAAGTACTTC.

This rearrangement joins TRBV19 to TRBJ2-1; D remains ambiguous. Germline-derived CDR1 and CDR2 are LNHDA and SQIVND (reference sequence). The CDR3 loop spans 14 amino acids. The V gene lost 3 bases and the J gene lost 0 bases, with 6 bases spanning the gap. CDR3 region: CASSIELSYNEQFF. In DNA, the CDR3 is TGTGCCAGTAGTATTGAACTCTCCTACAATGAGCAGTTCTTC.

This clone was observed a single time. This chain uses TRBV11-2 with TRBJ2-1, with a weak D call TRBD1 (5 bases). This CDR3 is built from 12 residues. The ends were cut back, 3 bases at V and 9 bases at J, with 9 bases in the middle. Germline V CDR1 and CDR2: SGHAT, FQNNGV. Here the CDR3 reads CASSLKGIEQFF. CDR3 sequence (DNA): TGTGCCAGCAGCTTGAAGGGGATTGAGCAGTTCTTC. The whole variable domain, remainder taken from reference TRBV11-2 and TRBJ2-1, is EAGVAQSPRYKIIEKRQSVAFWCNPISGHATLYWYQQILGQGPKLLIQFQNNGVVDDSQLPKDRFSAERLKGVDSTLKIQPAKLEDSAVYLCASSLKGIEQFFGPGTRLTVL.

J is TRBJ1-2 and V is TRBV18; D is possibly TRBD1 (5 bases). CDR1 and CDR2 from the germline V gene are KGHSH and LQKENI. The CDR3 is made up of 15 amino acids. The V end was cut by 3 bases, the J end by 7 bases, with 18 bases between. The CDR3 reads CASSPSRGRVAGYTF. CDR3 coding DNA: TGTGCCAGCTCACCCTCACGGGGGAGGGTGGCTGGCTACACCTTC.